Following are 2 T cell receptor beta chains from one sample sequenced in a study of PD-1 blockade in mismatch repair-deficient tumors. Assay used: immunoSEQ multiplex PCR; TCRdb lists only in-frame clones, some missing. The table lists some 130,000 clones, almost 90% of them singletons. Sequencing was performed on peripheral blood, taken approximately 72 weeks after starting pembrolizumab. The receptors here all came from an adult with mismatch repair-deficient cancer.

A few counts support this clone. The chain recombines TRBV5-4 with TRBJ2-7; 12 bases map to TRBD1. Germline CDR1 reads SGHNT; CDR2 reads YYREEE (reference sequence). This CDR3 region has 16 residues. The junction had 3 bases not matched to a gene; V was cut back by 1 base and J by 1 base. As DNA, the CDR3 is TGTGCCAGCAGCTTGACGGGACAGGGGGCTTCCTACGAGCAGTACTTC. As protein: CASSLTGQGASYEQYF.

The J gene is TRBJ2-3, the V gene TRBV9; D is uncertain. Germline lookup yields CDR1 SGDLS and CDR2 YYNGEE. This CDR3 spans 15 amino acids. Trimming took off 4 bases at V and 1 base at J, with 13 bases between the two ends. In DNA form, the CDR3 reads TGTGCCAGCAGCCCAGGCGGCTACCGCACAGATACGCAGTATTTT. It codes for CASSPGGYRTDTQYF.